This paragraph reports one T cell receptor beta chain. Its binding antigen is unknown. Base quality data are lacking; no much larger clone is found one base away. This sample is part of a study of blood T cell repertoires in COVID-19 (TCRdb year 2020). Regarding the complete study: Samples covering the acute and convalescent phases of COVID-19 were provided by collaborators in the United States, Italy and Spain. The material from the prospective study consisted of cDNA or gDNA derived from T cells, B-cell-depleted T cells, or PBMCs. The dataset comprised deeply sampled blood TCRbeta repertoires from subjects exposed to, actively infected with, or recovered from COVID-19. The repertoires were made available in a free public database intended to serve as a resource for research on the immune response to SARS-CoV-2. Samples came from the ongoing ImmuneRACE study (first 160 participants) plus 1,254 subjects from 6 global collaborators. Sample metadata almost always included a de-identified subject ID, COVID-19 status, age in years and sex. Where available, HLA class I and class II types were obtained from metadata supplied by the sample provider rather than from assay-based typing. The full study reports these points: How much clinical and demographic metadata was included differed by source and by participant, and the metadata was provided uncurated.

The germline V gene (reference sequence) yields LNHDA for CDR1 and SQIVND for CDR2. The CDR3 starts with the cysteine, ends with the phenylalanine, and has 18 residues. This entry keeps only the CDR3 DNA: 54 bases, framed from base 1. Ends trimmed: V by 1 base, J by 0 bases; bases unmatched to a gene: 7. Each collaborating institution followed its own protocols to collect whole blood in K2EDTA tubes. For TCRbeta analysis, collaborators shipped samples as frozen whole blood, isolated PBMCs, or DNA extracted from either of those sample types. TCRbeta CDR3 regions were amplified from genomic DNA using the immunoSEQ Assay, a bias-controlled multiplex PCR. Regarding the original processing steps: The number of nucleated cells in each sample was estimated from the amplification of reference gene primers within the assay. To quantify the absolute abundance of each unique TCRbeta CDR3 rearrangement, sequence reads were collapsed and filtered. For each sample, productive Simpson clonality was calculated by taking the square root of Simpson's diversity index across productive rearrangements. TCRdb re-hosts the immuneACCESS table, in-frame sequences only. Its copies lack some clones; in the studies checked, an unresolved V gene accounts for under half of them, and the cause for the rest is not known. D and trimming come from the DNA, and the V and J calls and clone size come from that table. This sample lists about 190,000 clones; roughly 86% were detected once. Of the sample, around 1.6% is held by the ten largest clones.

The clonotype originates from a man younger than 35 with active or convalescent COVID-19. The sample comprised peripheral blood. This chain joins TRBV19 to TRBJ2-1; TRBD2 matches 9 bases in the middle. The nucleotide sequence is TGTGCCAGTAGTATAGTAGAGGGACTAGCCGGCTCCTACAATGAGCAGTTCTTC. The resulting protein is CASSIVEGLAGSYNEQFF.